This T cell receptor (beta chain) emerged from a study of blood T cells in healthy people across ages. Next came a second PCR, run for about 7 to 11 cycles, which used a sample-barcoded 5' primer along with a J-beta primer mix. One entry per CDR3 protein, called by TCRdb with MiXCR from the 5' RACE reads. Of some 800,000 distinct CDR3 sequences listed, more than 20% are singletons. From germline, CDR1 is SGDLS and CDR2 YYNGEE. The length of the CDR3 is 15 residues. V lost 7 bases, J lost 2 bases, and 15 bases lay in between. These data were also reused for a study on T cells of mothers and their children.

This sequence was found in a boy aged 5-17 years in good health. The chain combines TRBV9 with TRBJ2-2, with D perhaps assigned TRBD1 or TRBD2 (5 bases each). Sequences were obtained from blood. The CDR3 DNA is TGTGCCAGCGGTACCGGGACCGTAAACACCGGGGAGCTGTTTTTT. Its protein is CASGTGTVNTGELFF.